One T cell receptor beta chain is described in this entry. Its binding antigen is unknown. No base quality values were provided; no much bigger clone lies one nucleotide off. The germline V gene (reference sequence) yields DFQATT for CDR1 and SNEGSKA for CDR2. From the cysteine up to the phenylalanine, the CDR3 has a length of 17 residues. CDR3 DNA is the only sequence kept; it has 51 bases, read in frame from the first base. V has 1 base trimmed and J has 7 bases trimmed; junction bases matching no gene number 15. The reads were generated on an Illumina NovaSeq 6000. cDNA libraries for TCRalpha and TCRbeta were prepared by 5'RACE using constant-segment primers, with sample barcodes and unique molecular identifiers added. Trizol reagent was used to extract RNA from every sample. Libraries were amplified in two PCR steps, with a second sample barcode and Illumina TruSeq adapters added in the second step. Sequencing of the libraries was done on an Illumina NovaSeq, producing 2 x 150 bp paired-end reads. On the authors' methods: Demultiplexing of reads and collapsing into UMI-guided consensus sequences were performed with migec v1.2.7. Using mixcr v2.1.11, UMI consensuses were aligned to TRA and TRB V and J templates and then assembled into clonotypes. A clonotype was counted as expanded or contracted only if both edgeR and NoisET called the change significant, with noise models trained on biological replicates. For edgeR calls, the cutoffs were a false discovery rate-adjusted p below 0.01 and a log2 fold-change threshold of 1. As an exploratory analysis of dynamics, max-normalized trajectories of the 1000 most abundant clonotypes were examined with PCA combined with hierarchical clustering. Each responding clone was given a CD4 or CD8 phenotype based on the CD4+ and CD8+ repertoires, which had been sequenced separately. The raw public data were reprocessed by TCRdb itself: fastp quality trimming at Q25, MiXCR clonotype calling, in-frame beta chains only. Every CDR3 protein is listed once, alongside the most common genes and DNA of its rows. The V and J calls follow TCRdb's processing rather than the paper's. The sample table contains 450,000 to 650,000 distinct CDR3 sequences; only one count was recorded for around 17% of them. The ten largest clones take up around 12% of the sample.

The data belong to a study of T-cell memory formation after mild COVID-19 (dated by TCRdb to about 2021). Concerning the study at large: TCR sequence clusters from the two donors were found to be largely donor specific. Two young, previously healthy adult volunteers, one female and one male, were included in the cohort. In a couple of donors, T-cell clones that expanded and contracted after mild COVID-19 were tracked by sequencing TCRalpha and TCRbeta repertoires over time.

Ficoll-Paque density gradient centrifugation was the method used to isolate PBMCs. Overall results and qualifications from the work: Contracting CD4+ clones appeared mostly in the CM and EM memory subsets, whereas CD8+ clones were enriched in EMRA. The study covered only a couple of mild cases, and larger cohorts including severe cases with pre-infection samples were considered necessary. Some responding clones were detected in pre-infection memory, which suggested that pre-existing cross-reactive memory T cells had joined the SARS-CoV-2 response. Whether the second-wave clones peaking on day 37 were SARS-CoV-2 specific was not confirmed. From day 15 to 85, contracting clones showed balanced CD4/CD8 phenotypes, whereas a second wave of clones that expanded from day 15 to 37 leaned towards CD4+.

The sequenced material came from PBMCs or a T cell subset sorted from them (not recorded which). This TCR derives from an adult woman who had mild COVID-19 (a few samples of this study predate the infection). The sample titles of this study are shuffled in the database, so cell type and time point are left out; the donor was told from shared clones. The chain employs TRBV20-1 and TRBJ2-1, with 8 bases matching TRBD2. The DNA is as follows: TGCAGTGCTAGAGGTGTCGCCCCAAAGAGCGGGAGTAATGAGCAGTTCTTC. Its protein is CSARGVAPKSGSNEQFF.